This T cell receptor beta chain was identified in a study of T cell responses to AZD1222 COVID-19 vaccine. Points from the study as a whole: Among the donors, most were white British and more were female, and clonal diversity was possibly underestimated. Recipients of two AZD1222 doses showed rising Spike-specific TCR breadth and depth.

The CDR3 runs to 13 residues. V was shortened by 6 bases and J by 5 bases, with 13 bases between the two germline ends. Germline CDR1 and CDR2: MNHEY and SVGAGI. Second doses at about 4 or about 12 weeks were pooled. This clone was recorded a few times. No antigen is known for it. Some clones are missing from TCRdb's copy, which holds only in-frame ones; the method was immunoSEQ multiplex PCR. Of 90,000 to 110,000 clones listed, 80% to 90% are singletons. The receptor was isolated from an adult who received the AZD1222 COVID-19 vaccine. The chain carries TRBV6-5 and TRBJ2-5; TRBD2 is a possible D gene (6 bases). Sequences were derived from peripheral blood, sampled 28 days after the second AZD1222 dose. The CDR3 is CASSPGSPETQYF. In DNA form, the CDR3 reads TGTGCCAGCAGCCCCGGGAGCCCCGAGACCCAGTACTTC.